This T cell receptor (beta chain) was sequenced in a study of cytomegalovirus exposure and HLA in healthy donors. The PCR made use of 60 Vbeta and 13 Jbeta primers. The data were produced by immunoSEQ multiplex PCR, yet TCRdb's version contains in-frame clones alone and is incomplete. The sample lists around 200,000 clones, 82% seen once, with 2.7% in the top ten. The germline gives CDR1 LNHDA, CDR2 SQIVND (reference sequence). The CDR3 runs to 17 residues. The TCR sequence derives from a woman aged 40 to 50 in good health and CMV-seronegative. Sequenced sample: PBMCs. This chain connects TRBV19 to TRBJ2-5; the match to TRBD2 covers 11 bases. The J call may be incorrect, as the DNA end agrees better with TRBJ2-7. CDR3 nucleotide sequence: TGTGCCAGTAGTATAGACTCCGGGACTAGCGGTTACTACGAGCAGTACTTC. It translates to CASSIDSGTSGYYEQYF.